Each of the 25 T cell receptor beta chains below was sequenced from the same sample in a study of T-cell reconstitution after alpha-beta-depleted transplantation in children listed by TCRdb under 2016. Receptors were amplified or captured by PCR. The instrument given in TCRdb is Illumina HiSeq 2500. TCR library preparation used molecular barcoding, with unique molecular identifiers applied to normalize quantification of the TCRbeta repertoire. TCRdb reprocessing: public reads trimmed at Q25 with fastp, clones called with MiXCR, in-frame beta chains kept. Rows with one shared CDR3 protein collapse into an entry with the most common genes and DNA. The sample profile shows 500,000 or so distinct CDR3 sequences; approximately 30% of them were found once. The ten largest clones capture less than 2.5% of the sample. Specimen: PBMCs from the stem cell graft donor, collected from the stem cell graft. The receptors were gathered from a human donor who donated a stem cell graft to a child with aplastic anemia.

The V call is TRBV5-1, the J call TRBJ2-7; D remains ambiguous. The germline V gene encodes CDR1 SGHRS and CDR2 YFSETQ. This CDR3 comprises 13 residues. Trimming took 4 bases from V and 5 from J, leaving 13 bases between them. The CDR3 nucleotides are TGCGCCAGCAGCCAGGCGACTGGCGACGAGCAGTACTTC. Translated, it gives CASSQATGDEQYF. Based on the CDR3 plus reference TRBV5-1 and TRBJ2-7, the full variable domain is KAGVTQTPRYLIKTRGQQVTLSCSPISGHRSVSWYQQTPGQGLQFLFEYFSETQRNKGNFPGRFSGRQFSNSRSEMNVSTLELGDSALYLCASSQATGDEQYFGPGTRLTVT.

This clonotype came up a few times. The chain combines TRBV6-1 with TRBJ1-1; D might be TRBD1 (5 bases). Germline V gene data show CDR1 as MNHNS and CDR2 as SASEGT. CDR3 length equals 14 residues. Deletions cut 6 bases from V and 5 bases from J, with 16 bases between. The CDR3 here is CASSSPGGVTEAFF. The CDR3 DNA reads as TGTGCCAGCAGCTCACCCGGGGGAGTTACTGAAGCTTTCTTT.

The chain carries TRBV29-1 and TRBJ1-1, with 7 positions matching TRBD1. Looked up from germline, CDR1 is SQVTM and CDR2 is ANQGSEA. V was clipped by 3 bases and J by 5 bases; unmatched bases: 12. The CDR3 is made up of 15 amino acids. CDR3 sequence: CSVEAPSDRLTEAFF. The CDR3 DNA reads TGCAGCGTTGAGGCCCCCTCGGACAGGTTAACTGAAGCTTTCTTT.

A note on this clonotype: The junction departs from germline at one end; a sequencing error may be responsible. The chain combines TRBV9 with TRBJ2-1; 8 bases match TRBD1. The CDR3 spans 15 residues. Looked up from germline, CDR1 is SGDLS and CDR2 is YYNGEE. The CDR3 loop is CASSVEPGGYNKQFF. In DNA form, the CDR3 reads TGTGCCAGCAGCGTAGAGCCAGGGGGCTACAATAAGCAGTTCTTC.

The genes are TRBV11-2 and TRBJ2-4, with TRBD2 matching 12 bases. This CDR3 spans 21 amino acids. Per germline, CDR1 SGHAT and CDR2 FQNNGV. Losses at the gene ends were 7 bases for V and 7 bases for J; bases not matched to a gene: 26. The CDR3, as DNA: TGTGCCAGCAACTGCCGCTTCGGACTAGCGGGATTCTCACACCGAGGGAACATTCAGTACTTC. This gives the protein CASNCRFGLAGFSHRGNIQYF.

This clonotype was observed a few times. This chain uses TRBV28 with TRBJ2-5; 8 nucleotides match TRBD1. The CDR3 covers 13 residues. The trim removed 6 bases at V and 5 bases at J, leaving 5 bases unmatched. Germline lookup yields CDR1 MDHEN and CDR2 SYDVKM. The CDR3 DNA reads TGTGCCAGCAGACGGGACAGGATCGAGACCCAGTACTTC. Its translation: CASRRDRIETQYF.

Only a few counts were recorded for this clonotype. As DNA, the CDR3 is TGTGCCAGCAGTCCCCCTGGGACAGGGGCGCGGGAGCAGTACGTC. It specifies CASSPPGTGAREQYV. This chain connects TRBV12-3 or TRBV12-4 to TRBJ2-7; 10 bases fit TRBD1. Trimming cost V 5 bases and J 7 bases; bases outside gene matches: 11. The CDR3 is 15 amino acids.

V is TRBV23-1 and J is TRBJ1-5, with 11 bases that match TRBD1. TRBV23-1 is reported as an ORF; its role is uncertain. V shed 9 bases, J shed 6 bases, and the junction held 13 bases outside the gene matches. The CDR3 has 16 amino acids. DNA of the CDR3: TGCGCCAGTCCGGGTGAAGGACAGGGGGCCGCTCAGCCCCAGCATTTT. Translating gives CASPGEGQGAAQPQHF.

This clonotype appeared once. CDR3 residues: CASGPGLGNEQFF. CDR3 bases: TGTGCCAGCGGTCCGGGACTTGGCAATGAGCAGTTCTTC. The rearrangement uses TRBV6-4 and TRBJ2-1, with TRBD2 as a possible D gene (6 bases). There are 13 residues in the CDR3. CDR1 is MRHNA, CDR2 SNTAGT, per germline. The V end lost 8 bases, the J end lost 6 bases, and 14 bases lay between the germline ends.

This clonotype was counted a few times. The rearrangement uses TRBV11-2 and TRBJ2-1; no reliable D call. V lost 3 bases and J lost 4, with 10 bases in between. Germline V gene lookup returns CDR1 SGHAT and CDR2 FQNNGV. The CDR3 is made up of 14 amino acids. The CDR3 is CASSLYTQYNEQFF. In DNA, the CDR3 is TGTGCCAGCAGCTTGTATACACAGTACAATGAGCAGTTCTTC.

The gene calls are TRBV7-8 and TRBJ2-7; TRBD2 might be the D (5 bases). The germline gives CDR1 SGHVS, CDR2 FQNEAQ. The CDR3 consists of 13 residues. Deletions cut 1 base from V and 6 bases from J, with 10 bases between. As DNA, the CDR3 is TGTGCCAGCAGCTTAGATTATGCGGGCGAGCAGTACTTC. Protein sequence: CASSLDYAGEQYF.

This clonotype has more than one count but fewer than ten. V usage is TRBV20-1 and J usage is TRBJ2-3; D ambiguous. V lost 3 bases to trimming and J lost 1 base, with 8 bases between them. Looked up from germline, CDR1 is DFQATT and CDR2 is SNEGSKA (reference sequence). This CDR3 contains 13 residues. The CDR3 protein is CSASRARTDTQYF. Written as DNA, the CDR3 is TGCAGTGCTAGCCGGGCTCGCACAGATACGCAGTATTTT.

The chain has TRBV5-4 and TRBJ2-5, with TRBD1 identical over 10 bases. The CDR3 contains 17 residues. Germline V gene sequence: CDR1 SGHNT, CDR2 YYREEE (reference sequence). The V segment lost 0 bases and the J segment 1 base; nucleotides outside the gene matches: 6. The DNA of the CDR3 is TGTGCCAGCAGCTTGGGAGTTGGACAGGGGGGCCAAGAGACCCAGTACTTC. It codes for CASSLGVGQGGQETQYF. Together with reference TRBV5-4 and TRBJ2-5, the CDR3 gives the full variable domain: ETGVTQSPTHLIKTRGQQVTLRCSSQSGHNTVSWYQQALGQGPQFIFQYYREEENGRGNFPPRFSGLQFPNYSSELNVNALELDDSALYLCASSLGVGQGGQETQYFGPGTRLLVL.

Only a few counts were recorded for this clonotype. V usage is TRBV28 and J usage is TRBJ2-7; D is perhaps TRBD1 (5 bases). V lost 3 bases, J lost 0 bases, and 15 bases lay in between. The germline V gene has CDR1 MDHEN and CDR2 SYDVKM. This CDR3 spans 16 amino acids. The CDR3 here is CASSLAETASSYEQYF. The CDR3, as DNA: TGTGCCAGCAGTTTGGCCGAGACAGCCTCCTCCTACGAGCAGTACTTC.

The chain recombines TRBV4-1 with TRBJ2-7; 10 bases are a match to TRBD2. Germline trimming cut 6 bases from V and 3 bases from J; bases unmatched to any gene: 8. Germline values: CDR1 MGHRA, CDR2 YSYEKL. CDR3 length: 15 amino acids. The CDR3 sequence is CASSFGLAASYEQYV. Here the CDR3 DNA reads TGCGCCAGCAGTTTCGGACTAGCGGCCAGCTACGAGCAGTACGTC.

The chain employs TRBV6-1 and TRBJ1-1, with TRBD1 matching over 11 bases. CDR1 and CDR2 (germline): MNHNS, SASEGT. CDR3 length equals 15 residues. The J segment lost 3 bases and the V segment lost 7 bases, leaving 7 bases of the junction unmatched. CDR3 amino acids: CASTEDRGLYTEAFF. CDR3 DNA sequence: TGTGCCAGCACCGAGGACAGGGGGCTTTACACTGAAGCTTTCTTT.

This clonotype has a handful of counts. The germline gene is not matched at one end of the junction; a read error may be the cause. The V call is TRBV7-2, the J call TRBJ1-3, with unresolved D. This CDR3 contains 14 residues. Germline loops: CDR1 SGHTA, CDR2 FQGNSA. The CDR3 sequence: CASSPPLSGNTIYF. The CDR3 nucleotides are TGTGCCAGCAGCCCGCCACTCTCTGGAAACACCATATATTTC.

The sample holds a few counts of this clonotype. The germline gene is not matched at one end of the junction; a read error may be the cause. The J gene is TRBJ2-5, the V gene TRBV12-3 or TRBV12-4, with 7 bases identical to TRBD1. The CDR3 has 13 residues. CDR3 region: CASSLNRGETQYF. In nucleotides, the CDR3 is TGCGCCAGCAGCTTGAACAGGGGAGAGACCCAGTACTTC.

This clonotype showed up many times. The chain employs TRBV18 and TRBJ1-1, with D possibly matching TRBD1 (6 bases). V lost 3 bases, J lost 5 bases, and 7 bases lay in between. CDR3 size: 12 residues. Germline CDR1 KGHSH, CDR2 LQKENI. The CDR3 DNA follows: TGTGCCAGCTCACCGCAGGGGACTGAAGCTTTCTTT. It encodes CASSPQGTEAFF.

The chain couples TRBV9 to TRBJ2-7; D unresolved. In germline, CDR1 is SGDLS, CDR2 YYNGEE. V lost 3 bases and J lost 3, with 7 bases in between. The length of the CDR3 is 12 residues. CDR3 bases: TGTGCCAGCAGCGGTGAGGACTACGAGCAGTACTTC. It is translated as CASSGEDYEQYF.

This chain uses TRBV12-3 or TRBV12-4 with TRBJ2-1, with TRBD2 matching 15 bases. This CDR3 has 17 amino acids. After removal of 5 bases from V and 2 bases from J, the junction contained 4 bases not matched to a gene. The DNA for the CDR3 is TGTGCCAGCAGTGCGGGACTAGCGGGAGGCACCTACAATGAGCAGTTCTTC. Amino acids: CASSAGLAGGTYNEQFF.

The genes are TRBV20-1 and TRBJ1-1; no reliable D call. The CDR3 has 11 amino acids. Germline V gives CDR1 DFQATT, CDR2 SNEGSKA (reference sequence). The V end lost 7 bases, the J end lost 4 bases, and 10 bases lay between the germline ends. The CDR3, as DNA: TGCAGTGTTGGATGGGGCACTGAAGCTTTCTTT. It is translated as CSVGWGTEAFF.

The chain has TRBV5-4 and TRBJ1-6; D is perhaps TRBD1 (6 bases). Germline CDR1 is SGHNT and CDR2 is YYREEE (reference sequence). The CDR3 spans 15 residues. Between the trimmed V and J ends, which lost 2 bases and 9 bases, there was a span of 15 bases. The CDR3 coding sequence is TGTGCCAGCAGCTTTTCGGGGGGCCCCATTTCACCCCTCCACTTT. Encoded protein: CASSFSGGPISPLHF.

This clonotype has only a few counts. The chain has TRBV20-1 and TRBJ1-3; D gene uncertain. The CDR3 spans 14 residues. Germline assignment: CDR1 DFQATT and CDR2 SNEGSKA (reference sequence). The germline V and J ends were trimmed by 0 bases and 1 base, with 7 bases remaining between them. The CDR3 DNA reads as TGCAGTGCTAGAGATTTTTCATCTGGAAACACCATATATTTT. It specifies CSARDFSSGNTIYF.

The chain is built from TRBV7-9 and TRBJ1-1, with D possibly TRBD1 on 5 matching bases. The germline V and J ends were trimmed by 5 bases and 3 bases, with 16 bases remaining between them. The CDR3 totals 15 residues. The germline CDR1 and CDR2 sequences are SEHNR and FQNEAQ (reference sequence). The CDR3 is CASSLSQGRDTEAFF. CDR3 DNA: TGTGCCAGCAGCCTAAGCCAGGGCAGAGACACTGAAGCTTTCTTT.